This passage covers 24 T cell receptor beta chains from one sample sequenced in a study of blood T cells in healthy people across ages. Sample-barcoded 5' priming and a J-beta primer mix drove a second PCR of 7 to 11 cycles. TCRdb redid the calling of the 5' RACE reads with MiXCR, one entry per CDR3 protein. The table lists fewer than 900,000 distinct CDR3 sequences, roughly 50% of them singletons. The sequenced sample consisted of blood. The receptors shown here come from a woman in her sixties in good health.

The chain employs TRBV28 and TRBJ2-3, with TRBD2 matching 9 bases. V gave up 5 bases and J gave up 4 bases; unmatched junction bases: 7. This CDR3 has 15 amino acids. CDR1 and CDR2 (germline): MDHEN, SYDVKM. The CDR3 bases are TGTGCCAGCAGTCCAGCTAGCGGGATCTCAGATACGCAGTATTTT. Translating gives CASSPASGISDTQYF.

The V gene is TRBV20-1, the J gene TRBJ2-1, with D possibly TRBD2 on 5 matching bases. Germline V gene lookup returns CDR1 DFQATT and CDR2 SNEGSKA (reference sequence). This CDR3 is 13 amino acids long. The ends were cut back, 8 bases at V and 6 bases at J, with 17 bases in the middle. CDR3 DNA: TGCAGTCTCACTAGGGCGGGTCTCAATGAGCAGTTCTTC. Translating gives CSLTRAGLNEQFF.

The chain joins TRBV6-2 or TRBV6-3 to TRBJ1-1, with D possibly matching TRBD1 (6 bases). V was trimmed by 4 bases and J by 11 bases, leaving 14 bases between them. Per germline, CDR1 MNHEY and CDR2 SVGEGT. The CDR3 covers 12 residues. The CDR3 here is CASSSTGQGAFF. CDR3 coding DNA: TGTGCCAGCAGTTCTACGGGACAAGGGGCTTTCTTT.

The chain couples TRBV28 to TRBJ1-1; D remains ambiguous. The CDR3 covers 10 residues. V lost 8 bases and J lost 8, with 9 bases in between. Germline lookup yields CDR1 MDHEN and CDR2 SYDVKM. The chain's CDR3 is CASGRAEAFF. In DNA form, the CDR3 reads TGTGCCAGCGGGAGGGCAGAAGCTTTCTTT.

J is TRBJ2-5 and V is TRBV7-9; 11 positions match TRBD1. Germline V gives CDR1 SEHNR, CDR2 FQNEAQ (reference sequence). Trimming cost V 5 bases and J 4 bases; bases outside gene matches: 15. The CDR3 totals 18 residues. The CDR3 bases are TGTGCCAGCAGCCTATTCCCCCCGGGACAGGGGGTTCGAGAGACCCAGTACTTC. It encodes CASSLFPPGQGVRETQYF. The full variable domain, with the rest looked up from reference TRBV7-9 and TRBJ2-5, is DTGVSQNPRHKITKRGQNVTFRCDPISEHNRLYWYRQTLGQGPEFLTYFQNEAQLEKSRLLSDRFSAERPKGSFSTLEIQRTEQGDSAMYLCASSLFPPGQGVRETQYFGPGTRLLVL.

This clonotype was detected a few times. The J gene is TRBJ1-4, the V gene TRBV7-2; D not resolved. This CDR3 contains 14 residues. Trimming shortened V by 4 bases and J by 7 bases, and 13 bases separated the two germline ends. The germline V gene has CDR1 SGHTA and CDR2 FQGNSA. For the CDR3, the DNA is TGTGCCAGCAGCTCACGGGCCACCTTTGAAAAACTGTTTTTT. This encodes CASSSRATFEKLFF.

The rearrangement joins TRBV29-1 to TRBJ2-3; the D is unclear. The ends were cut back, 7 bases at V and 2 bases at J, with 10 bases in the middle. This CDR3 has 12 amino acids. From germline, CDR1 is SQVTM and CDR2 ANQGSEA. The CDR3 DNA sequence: TGCAGCGACTGGGGTCACACAGATACGCAGTATTTT. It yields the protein CSDWGHTDTQYF.

The CDR3 here is CASSSYGDTQYF. The CDR3 DNA reads as TGTGCCAGCAGCTCGTACGGGGATACGCAGTATTTT. This rearrangement joins TRBV7-2 to TRBJ2-3; D not certain. V lost 4 bases and J 6 bases, leaving 8 bases between the germline ends. Germline V gene lookup returns CDR1 SGHTA and CDR2 FQGNSA. This CDR3 is built from 12 residues. Supplemented by reference TRBV7-2 and TRBJ2-3, the full variable domain reads GAGVSQSPSNKVTEKGKDVELRCDPISGHTALYWYRQSLGQGLEFLIYFQGNSAPDKSGLPSDRFSAERTGGSVSTLTIQRTQQEDSAVYLCASSSYGDTQYFGPGTRLTVL.

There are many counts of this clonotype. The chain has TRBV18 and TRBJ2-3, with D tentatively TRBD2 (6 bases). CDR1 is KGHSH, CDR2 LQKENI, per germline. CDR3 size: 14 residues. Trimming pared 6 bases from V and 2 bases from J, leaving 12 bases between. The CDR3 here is CASSQGLHTDTQYF. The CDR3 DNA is TGTGCCAGCTCTCAAGGACTACACACAGATACGCAGTATTTT. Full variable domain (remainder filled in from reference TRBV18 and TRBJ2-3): NAGVMQNPRHLVRRRGQEARLRCSPMKGHSHVYWYRQLPEEGLKFMVYLQKENIIDESGMPKERFSAEFPKEGPSILRIQQVVRGDSAAYFCASSQGLHTDTQYFGPGTRLTVL.

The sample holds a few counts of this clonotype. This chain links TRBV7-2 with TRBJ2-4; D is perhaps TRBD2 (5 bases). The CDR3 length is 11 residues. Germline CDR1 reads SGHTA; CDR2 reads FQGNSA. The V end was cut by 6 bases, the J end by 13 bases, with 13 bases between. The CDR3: CASSRIREQYF. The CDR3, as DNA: TGTGCCAGCAGTCGGATAAGGGAGCAGTACTTC.

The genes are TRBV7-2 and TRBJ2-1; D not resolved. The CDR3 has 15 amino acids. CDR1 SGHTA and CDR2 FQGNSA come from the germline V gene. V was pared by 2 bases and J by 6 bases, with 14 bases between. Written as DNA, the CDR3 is TGTGCCAGCAGCTTACTGGCAGTGGGAACCAATGAGCAGTTCTTC. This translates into CASSLLAVGTNEQFF.

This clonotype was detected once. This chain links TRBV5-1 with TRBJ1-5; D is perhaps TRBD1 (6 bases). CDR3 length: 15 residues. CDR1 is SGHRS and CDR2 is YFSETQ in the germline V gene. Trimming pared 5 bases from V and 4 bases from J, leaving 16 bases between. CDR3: CASRAGDGGNQPQHF. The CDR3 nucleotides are TGCGCCAGCAGAGCAGGGGACGGAGGGAATCAGCCCCAGCATTTT.

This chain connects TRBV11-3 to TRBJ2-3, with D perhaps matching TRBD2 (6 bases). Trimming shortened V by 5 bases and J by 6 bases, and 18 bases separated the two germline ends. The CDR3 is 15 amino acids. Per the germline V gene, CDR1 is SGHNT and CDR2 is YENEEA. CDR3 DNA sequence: TGTGCCAGCAGCCCCGGCAGGAGGGAGTTGGATACGCAGTATTTT. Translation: CASSPGRRELDTQYF.

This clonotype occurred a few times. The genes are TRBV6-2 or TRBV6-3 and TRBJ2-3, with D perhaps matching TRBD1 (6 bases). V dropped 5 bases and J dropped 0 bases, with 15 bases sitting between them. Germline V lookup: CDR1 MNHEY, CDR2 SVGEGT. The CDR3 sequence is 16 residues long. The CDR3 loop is CASSKGQATSTDTQYF. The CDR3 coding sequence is TGTGCCAGCAGTAAGGGACAAGCGACTAGCACAGATACGCAGTATTTT.

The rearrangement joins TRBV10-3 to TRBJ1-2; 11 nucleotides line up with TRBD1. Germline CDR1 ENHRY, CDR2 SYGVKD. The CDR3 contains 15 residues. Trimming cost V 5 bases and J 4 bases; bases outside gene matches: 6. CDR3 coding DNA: TGTGCCATCAGTTGGACAGGGGGCGCCAGCTATGGCTACACCTTC. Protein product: CAISWTGGASYGYTF.

The CDR3 DNA follows: TGTGCCAGCAGGACAGCGATGATGCAGTACTTC. Translating gives CASRTAMMQYF. This chain joins TRBV28 and TRBJ2-4; D perhaps matches TRBD1 (5 bases). The CDR3 is made up of 11 amino acids. V was cut by 6 bases and J by 13 bases, with 13 bases left in between. Germline V lookup: CDR1 MDHEN, CDR2 SYDVKM.

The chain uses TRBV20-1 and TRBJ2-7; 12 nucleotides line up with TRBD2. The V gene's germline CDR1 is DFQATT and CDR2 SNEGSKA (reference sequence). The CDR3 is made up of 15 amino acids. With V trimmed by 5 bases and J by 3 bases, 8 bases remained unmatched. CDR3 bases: TGCAGTGCTCGCGAACTAGCGGGAGGATTCTACGAGCAGTACTTC. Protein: CSARELAGGFYEQYF.

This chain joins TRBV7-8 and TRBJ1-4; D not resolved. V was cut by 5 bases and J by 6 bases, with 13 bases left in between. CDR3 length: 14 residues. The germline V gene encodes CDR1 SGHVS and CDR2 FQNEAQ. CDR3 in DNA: TGTGCCAGCAGCCAACGGCCCTATTATGAAAAACTGTTTTTT. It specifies CASSQRPYYEKLFF.

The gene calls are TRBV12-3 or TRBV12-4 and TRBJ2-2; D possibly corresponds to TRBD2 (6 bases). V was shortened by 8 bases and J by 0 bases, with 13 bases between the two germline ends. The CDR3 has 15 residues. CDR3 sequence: CASAIRTTNTGELFF. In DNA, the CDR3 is TGTGCCAGCGCAATCCGGACTACGAACACCGGGGAGCTGTTTTTT.

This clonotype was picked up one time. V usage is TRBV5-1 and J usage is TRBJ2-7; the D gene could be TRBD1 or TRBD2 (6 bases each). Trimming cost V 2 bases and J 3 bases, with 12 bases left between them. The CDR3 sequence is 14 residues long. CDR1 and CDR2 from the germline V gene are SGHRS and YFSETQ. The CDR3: CASSLNGGGYEQYF. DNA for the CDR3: TGCGCCAGCAGCTTAAATGGAGGGGGCTACGAGCAGTACTTC.

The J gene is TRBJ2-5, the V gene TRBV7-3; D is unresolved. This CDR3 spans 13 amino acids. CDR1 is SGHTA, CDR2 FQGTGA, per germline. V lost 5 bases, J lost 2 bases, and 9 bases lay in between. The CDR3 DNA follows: TGTGCCAGCAGCCCCCATGCTCAAGAGACCCAGTACTTC. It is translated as CASSPHAQETQYF.

This chain's CDR3 is CASSYRTGQSPYEQYF. CDR3 bases: TGTGCCAGCAGTTACAGAACAGGACAGTCCCCCTACGAGCAGTACTTC. The chain combines TRBV6-2 or TRBV6-3 with TRBJ2-7, with TRBD1 as a possible D gene (6 bases). The CDR3 loop spans 16 amino acids. Germline assignment: CDR1 MNHEY and CDR2 SVGEGT. V lost 2 bases, J lost 2 bases, and 16 bases lay in between.

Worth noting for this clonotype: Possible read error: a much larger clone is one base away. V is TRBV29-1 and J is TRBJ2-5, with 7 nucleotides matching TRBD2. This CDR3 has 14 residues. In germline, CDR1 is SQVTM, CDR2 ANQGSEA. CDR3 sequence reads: CSVENNLRRETRYF. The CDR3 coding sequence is TGCAGCGTTGAAAACAATCTCCGGCGGGAGACCCGGTACTTC.

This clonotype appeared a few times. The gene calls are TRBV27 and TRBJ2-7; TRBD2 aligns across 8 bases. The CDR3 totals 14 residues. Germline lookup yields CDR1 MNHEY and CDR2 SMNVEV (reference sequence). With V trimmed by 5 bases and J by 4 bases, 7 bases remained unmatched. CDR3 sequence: CASSRDSGKYEQYF. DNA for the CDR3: TGTGCCAGCAGTAGAGATAGCGGGAAGTACGAGCAGTACTTC.